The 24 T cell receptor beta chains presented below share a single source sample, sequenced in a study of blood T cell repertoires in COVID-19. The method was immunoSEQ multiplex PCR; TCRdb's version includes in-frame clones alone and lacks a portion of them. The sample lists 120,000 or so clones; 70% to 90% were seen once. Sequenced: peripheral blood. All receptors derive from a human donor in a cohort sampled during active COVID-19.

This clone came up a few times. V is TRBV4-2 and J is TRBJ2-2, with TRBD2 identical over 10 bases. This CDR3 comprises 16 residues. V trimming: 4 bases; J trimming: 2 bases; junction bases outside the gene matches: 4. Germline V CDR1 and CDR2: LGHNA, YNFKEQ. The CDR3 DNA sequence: TGTGCCAGCAGCCCCCTAGCGGGAGTAAACACCGGGGAGCTGTTTTTT. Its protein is CASSPLAGVNTGELFF.

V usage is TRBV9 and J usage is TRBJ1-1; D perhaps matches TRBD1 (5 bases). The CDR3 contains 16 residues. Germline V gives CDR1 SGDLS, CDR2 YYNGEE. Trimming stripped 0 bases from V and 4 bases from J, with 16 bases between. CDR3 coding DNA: TGTGCCAGCAGCGTAGGGGATCGGGTGGGGGGCACTGAAGCTTTCTTT. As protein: CASSVGDRVGGTEAFF.

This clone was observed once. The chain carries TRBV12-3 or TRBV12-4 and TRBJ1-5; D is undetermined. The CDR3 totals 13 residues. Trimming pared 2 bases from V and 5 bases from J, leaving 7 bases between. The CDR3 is CASSLRLHQPQHF. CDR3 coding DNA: TGTGCCAGCAGTTTAAGACTTCATCAGCCCCAGCATTTT.

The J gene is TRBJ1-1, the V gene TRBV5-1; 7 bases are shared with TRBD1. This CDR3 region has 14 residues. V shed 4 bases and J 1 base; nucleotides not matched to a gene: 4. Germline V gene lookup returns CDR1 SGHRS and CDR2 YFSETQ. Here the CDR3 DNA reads TGCGCCAGCAGCACCGGGACAGCGAACACTGAAGCTTTCTTT. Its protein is CASSTGTANTEAFF.

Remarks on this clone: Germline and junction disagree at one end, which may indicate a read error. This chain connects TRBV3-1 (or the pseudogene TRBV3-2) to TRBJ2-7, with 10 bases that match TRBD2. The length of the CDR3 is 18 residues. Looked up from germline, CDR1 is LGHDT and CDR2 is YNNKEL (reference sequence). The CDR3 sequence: CASSEEVGRPSGSREQYF. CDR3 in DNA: TGTGCCAGCAGCGAAGAGGTAGGGCGGCCTAGCGGGAGTCGGGAGCAGTACTTC.

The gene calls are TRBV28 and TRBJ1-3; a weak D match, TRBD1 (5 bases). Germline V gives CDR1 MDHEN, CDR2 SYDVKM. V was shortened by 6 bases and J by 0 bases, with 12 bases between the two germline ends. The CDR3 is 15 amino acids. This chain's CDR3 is CASRTPGDSGNTIYF. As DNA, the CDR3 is TGTGCCAGCAGGACACCGGGGGACTCTGGAAACACCATATATTTT. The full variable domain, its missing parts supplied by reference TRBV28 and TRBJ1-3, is DVKVTQSSRYLVKRTGEKVFLECVQDMDHENMFWYRQDPGLGLRLIYFSYDVKMKEKGDIPEGYSVSREKKERFSLILESASTNQTSMYLCASRTPGDSGNTIYFGEGSWLTVV.

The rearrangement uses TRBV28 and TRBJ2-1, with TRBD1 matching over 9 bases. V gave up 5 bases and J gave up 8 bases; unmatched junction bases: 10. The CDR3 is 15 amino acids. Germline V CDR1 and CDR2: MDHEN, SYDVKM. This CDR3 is CASSPRTGVRDEQFF. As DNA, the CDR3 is TGTGCCAGCAGTCCCCGGACAGGGGTACGCGATGAGCAGTTCTTC.

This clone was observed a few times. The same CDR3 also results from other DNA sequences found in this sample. Here the CDR3 DNA reads TGTGCCAGCAGCCAAGGGTCGGGCGAGCAGTACTTC. Translation gives CASSQGSGEQYF. The V call is TRBV3-1 (or the pseudogene TRBV3-2), the J call TRBJ2-7, with D uncertain. The V end lost 1 base, the J end lost 6 bases, and 7 bases lay between the germline ends. Germline-derived CDR1 and CDR2 are LGHDT and YNNKEL (reference sequence). The CDR3 has 12 residues.

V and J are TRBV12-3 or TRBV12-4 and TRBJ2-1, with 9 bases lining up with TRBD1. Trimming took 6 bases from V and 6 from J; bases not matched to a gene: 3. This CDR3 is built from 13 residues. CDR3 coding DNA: TGTGCCAGCAGGGGACAGGGCCCCAATGAGCAGTTCTTC. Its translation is CASRGQGPNEQFF.

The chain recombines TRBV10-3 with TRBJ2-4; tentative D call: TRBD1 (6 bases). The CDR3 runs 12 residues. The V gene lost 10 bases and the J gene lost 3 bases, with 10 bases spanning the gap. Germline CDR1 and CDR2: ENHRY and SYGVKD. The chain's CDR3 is CATGVDKNIQYF. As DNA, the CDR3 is TGTGCCACAGGGGTTGACAAAAACATTCAGTACTTC.

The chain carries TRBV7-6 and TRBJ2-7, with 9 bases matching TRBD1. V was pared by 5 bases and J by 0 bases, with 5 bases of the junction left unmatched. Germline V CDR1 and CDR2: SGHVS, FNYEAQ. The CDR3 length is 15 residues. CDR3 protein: CASSHGQGSSYEQYF. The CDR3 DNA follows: TGTGCCAGCAGCCACGGACAGGGGAGCTCCTACGAGCAGTACTTC.

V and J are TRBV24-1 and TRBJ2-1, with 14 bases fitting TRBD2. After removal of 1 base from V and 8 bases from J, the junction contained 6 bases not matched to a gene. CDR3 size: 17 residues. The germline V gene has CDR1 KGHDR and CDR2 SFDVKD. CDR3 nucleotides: TGTGCCACCAGTGATTTCGGGACTAGCGGGAGTCAGGATGAGCAGTTCTTC. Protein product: CATSDFGTSGSQDEQFF.

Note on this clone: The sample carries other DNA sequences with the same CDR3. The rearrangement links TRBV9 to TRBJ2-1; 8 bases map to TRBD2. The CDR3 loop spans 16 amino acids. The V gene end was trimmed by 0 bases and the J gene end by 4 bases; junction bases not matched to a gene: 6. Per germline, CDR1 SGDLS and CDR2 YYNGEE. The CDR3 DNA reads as TGTGCCAGCAGCGTAGTAGAGCGGGGGCCATACAATGAGCAGTTCTTC. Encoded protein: CASSVVERGPYNEQFF.

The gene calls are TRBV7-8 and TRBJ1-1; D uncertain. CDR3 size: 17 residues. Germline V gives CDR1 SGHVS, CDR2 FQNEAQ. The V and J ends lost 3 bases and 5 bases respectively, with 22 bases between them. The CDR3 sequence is CASSFPRSGLGTTEAFF. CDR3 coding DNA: TGTGCCAGCAGCTTCCCCCGCAGCGGCCTGGGCACGACTGAAGCTTTCTTT. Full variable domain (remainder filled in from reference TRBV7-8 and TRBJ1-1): GAGVSQSPRYKVAKRGQDVALRCDPISGHVSLFWYQQALGQGPEFLTYFQNEAQLDKSGLPSDRFFAERPEGSVSTLKIQRTQQEDSAVYLCASSFPRSGLGTTEAFFGQGTRLTVV.

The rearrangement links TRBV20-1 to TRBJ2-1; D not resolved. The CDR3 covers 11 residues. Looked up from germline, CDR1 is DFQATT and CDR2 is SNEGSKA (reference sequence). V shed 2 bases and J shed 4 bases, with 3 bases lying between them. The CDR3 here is CSARSYNEQFF. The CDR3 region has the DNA TGCAGTGCTAGATCTTACAATGAGCAGTTCTTC.

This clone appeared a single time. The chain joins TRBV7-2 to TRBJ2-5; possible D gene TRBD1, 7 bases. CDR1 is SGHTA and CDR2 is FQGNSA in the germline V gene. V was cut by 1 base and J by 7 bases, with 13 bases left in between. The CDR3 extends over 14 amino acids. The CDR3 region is CASSLGGGGATQYF. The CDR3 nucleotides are TGTGCCAGCAGCTTAGGTGGAGGGGGCGCGACCCAGTACTTC.

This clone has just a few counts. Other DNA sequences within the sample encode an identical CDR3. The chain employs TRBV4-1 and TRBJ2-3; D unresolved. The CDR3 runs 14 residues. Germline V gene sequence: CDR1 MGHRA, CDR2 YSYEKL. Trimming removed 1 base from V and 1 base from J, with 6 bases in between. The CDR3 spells CASSQVAGTDTQYF. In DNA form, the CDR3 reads TGCGCCAGCAGCCAAGTGGCCGGCACAGATACGCAGTATTTT.

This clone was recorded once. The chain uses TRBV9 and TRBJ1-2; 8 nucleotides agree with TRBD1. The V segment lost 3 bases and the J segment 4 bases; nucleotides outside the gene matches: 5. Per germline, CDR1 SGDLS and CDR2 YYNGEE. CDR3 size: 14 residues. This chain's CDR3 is CASSAGGGGYGYTF. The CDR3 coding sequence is TGTGCCAGCAGCGCAGGGGGCGGAGGCTATGGCTACACCTTC. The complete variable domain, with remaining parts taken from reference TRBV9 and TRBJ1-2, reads DSGVTQTPKHLITATGQRVTLRCSPRSGDLSVYWYQQSLDQGLQFLIQYYNGEERAKGNILERFSAQQFPDLHSELNLSSLELGDSALYFCASSAGGGGYGYTFGSGTRLTVV.

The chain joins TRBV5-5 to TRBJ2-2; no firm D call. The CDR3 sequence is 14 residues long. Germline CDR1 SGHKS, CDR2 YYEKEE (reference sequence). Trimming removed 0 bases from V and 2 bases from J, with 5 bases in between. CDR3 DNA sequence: TGTGCCAGCAGCTTGGTCACTAACACCGGGGAGCTGTTTTTT. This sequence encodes CASSLVTNTGELFF.

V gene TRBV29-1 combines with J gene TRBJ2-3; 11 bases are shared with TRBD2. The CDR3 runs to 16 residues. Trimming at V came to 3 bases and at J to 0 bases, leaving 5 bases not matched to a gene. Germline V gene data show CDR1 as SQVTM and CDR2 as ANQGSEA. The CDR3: CSVDGRLAGSTDTQYF. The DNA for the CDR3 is TGCAGCGTTGACGGGAGACTAGCGGGAAGCACAGATACGCAGTATTTT.

CDR3 protein: CASSDRGLNNSPLHF. The CDR3 DNA reads TGTGCCAGCAGTGACAGGGGGCTTAATAATTCACCCCTCCACTTT. The chain links TRBV6-1 to TRBJ1-6; 8 bases align to TRBD1. Losses at the gene ends were 3 bases for V and 5 bases for J; bases not matched to a gene: 3. The CDR3 loop spans 15 amino acids. Looked up from germline, CDR1 is MNHNS and CDR2 is SASEGT.

The CDR3 DNA reads TGTGCCAGCAGCCCGACAGCGAACTACGAGCAGTACTTC. This encodes CASSPTANYEQYF. The chain is built from TRBV7-9 and TRBJ2-7; D possibly corresponds to TRBD1 (5 bases). The CDR3 is 13 residues long. CDR1 and CDR2 from the germline V gene are SEHNR and FQNEAQ (reference sequence). V was trimmed by 5 bases and J by 3 bases, leaving 11 bases between them.

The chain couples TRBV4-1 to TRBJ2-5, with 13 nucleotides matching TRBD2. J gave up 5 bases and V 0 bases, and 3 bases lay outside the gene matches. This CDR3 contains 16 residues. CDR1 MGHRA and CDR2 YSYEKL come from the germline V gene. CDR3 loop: CASSQEGLAGVETQYF. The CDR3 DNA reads TGCGCCAGCAGCCAAGAAGGACTAGCGGGAGTGGAGACCCAGTACTTC.

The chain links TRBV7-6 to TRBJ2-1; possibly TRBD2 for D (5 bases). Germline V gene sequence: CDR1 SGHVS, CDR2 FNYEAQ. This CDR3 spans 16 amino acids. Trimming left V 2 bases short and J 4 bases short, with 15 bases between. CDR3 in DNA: TGTGCCAGCAGCTTAAACACGGGAACCAGATACAATGAGCAGTTCTTC. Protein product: CASSLNTGTRYNEQFF.